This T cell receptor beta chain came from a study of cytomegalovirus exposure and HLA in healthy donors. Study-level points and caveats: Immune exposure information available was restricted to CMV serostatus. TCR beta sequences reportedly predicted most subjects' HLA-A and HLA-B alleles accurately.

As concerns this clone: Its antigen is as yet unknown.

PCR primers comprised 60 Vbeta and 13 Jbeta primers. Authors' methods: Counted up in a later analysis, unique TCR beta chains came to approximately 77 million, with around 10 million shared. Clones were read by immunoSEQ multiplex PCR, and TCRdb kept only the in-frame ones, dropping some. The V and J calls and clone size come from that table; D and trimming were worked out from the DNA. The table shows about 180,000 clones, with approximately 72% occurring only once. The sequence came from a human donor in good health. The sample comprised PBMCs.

This chain's CDR3 is CASSLGRGGHNQPQHF. CDR3 coding DNA: TGTGCCAGCAGCTTAGGCAGGGGCGGCCACAATCAGCCCCAGCATTTT. The chain combines TRBV7-9 with TRBJ1-5; possibly TRBD1 for D (6 bases). V dropped 1 base and J dropped 3 bases, with 13 bases sitting between them. This CDR3 is built from 16 residues. CDR1 SEHNR and CDR2 FQNEAQ come from the germline V gene (reference sequence).